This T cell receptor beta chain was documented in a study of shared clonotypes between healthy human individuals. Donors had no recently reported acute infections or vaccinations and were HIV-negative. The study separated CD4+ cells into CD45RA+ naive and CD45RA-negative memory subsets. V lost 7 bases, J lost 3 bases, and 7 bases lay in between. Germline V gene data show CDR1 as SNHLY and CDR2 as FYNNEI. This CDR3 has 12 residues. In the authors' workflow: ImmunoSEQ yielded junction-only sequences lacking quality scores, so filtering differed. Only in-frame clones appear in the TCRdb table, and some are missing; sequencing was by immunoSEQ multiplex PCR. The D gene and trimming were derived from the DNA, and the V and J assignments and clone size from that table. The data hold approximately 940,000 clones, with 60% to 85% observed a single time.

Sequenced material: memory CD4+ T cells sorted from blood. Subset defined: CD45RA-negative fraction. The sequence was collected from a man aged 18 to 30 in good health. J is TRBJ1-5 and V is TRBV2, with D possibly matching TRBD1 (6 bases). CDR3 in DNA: TGTGCCAGCACGGGACACAATCAGCCCCAGCATTTT. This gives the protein CASTGHNQPQHF.